This T cell receptor beta chain derives from a study of blood T cell repertoires in COVID-19. Study background: Sample material is recorded as cDNA or gDNA derived from T cells, B-cell-depleted T cells, or PBMCs.

This CDR3 spans 16 amino acids. Germline CDR1 reads SNHLY; CDR2 reads FYNNEI. The V and J ends lost 3 bases and 0 bases, in that order; junction bases with no gene match: 1. Per the authors' pipeline: Amplification with reference gene primers provided the estimates of nucleated cell counts. Only in-frame clones appear in the TCRdb table, and some are missing; sequencing was by immunoSEQ multiplex PCR. D and trimming were read from the DNA, whereas the V and J calls and clone size are those reported in that table. The sample lists 80,000 to 95,000 clones, around 93% occurring once. The source material was peripheral blood. This sequence was found in a human donor with active COVID-19. The donor label of this sample is uncertain. The genes are TRBV2 and TRBJ2-6, with 8 bases that match TRBD2. This CDR3 reads CASSDAGGSGANVLTF. The CDR3 coding sequence is TGTGCCAGCAGTGATGCGGGGGGCTCTGGGGCCAACGTCCTGACTTTC.